The 2 T cell receptor beta chains below were found in one sample sequenced in a study of cytomegalovirus exposure and HLA in healthy donors. Use of 60 Vbeta and 13 Jbeta primers characterized the PCR. The assay was immunoSEQ multiplex PCR, and TCRdb's table has in-frame clones only and misses some. The sample lists 120,000 or so clones; around 82% were seen once. Specimen: PBMCs. The receptors here all came from a man in his thirties or forties in good health and CMV-seropositive.

This clone was observed a handful of times. The V call is TRBV5-6, the J call TRBJ2-7; 16 bases map to TRBD2. CDR1 is SGHDT, CDR2 YYEEEE, per germline. Trimming cost V 5 bases and J 2 bases; bases outside gene matches: 7. The CDR3 sequence is 17 residues long. The CDR3, as DNA: TGTGCCAGCAGTTTACCGGGACTAGCGGGAGGGCCCTACGAGCAGTACTTC. Encoded protein: CASSLPGLAGGPYEQYF.

There are a few counts of this clone. V gene TRBV28 combines with J gene TRBJ1-4, with D perhaps TRBD1 (6 bases). Germline V CDR1 and CDR2: MDHEN, SYDVKM. The V and J ends lost 4 bases and 7 bases respectively, with 25 bases between them. The CDR3 contains 18 residues. CDR3 sequence (DNA): TGTGCCAGCAGTTGGCTTCCGGACGCAGGGCAAGGGGGTGAAAAACTGTTTTTT. It specifies CASSWLPDAGQGGEKLFF.